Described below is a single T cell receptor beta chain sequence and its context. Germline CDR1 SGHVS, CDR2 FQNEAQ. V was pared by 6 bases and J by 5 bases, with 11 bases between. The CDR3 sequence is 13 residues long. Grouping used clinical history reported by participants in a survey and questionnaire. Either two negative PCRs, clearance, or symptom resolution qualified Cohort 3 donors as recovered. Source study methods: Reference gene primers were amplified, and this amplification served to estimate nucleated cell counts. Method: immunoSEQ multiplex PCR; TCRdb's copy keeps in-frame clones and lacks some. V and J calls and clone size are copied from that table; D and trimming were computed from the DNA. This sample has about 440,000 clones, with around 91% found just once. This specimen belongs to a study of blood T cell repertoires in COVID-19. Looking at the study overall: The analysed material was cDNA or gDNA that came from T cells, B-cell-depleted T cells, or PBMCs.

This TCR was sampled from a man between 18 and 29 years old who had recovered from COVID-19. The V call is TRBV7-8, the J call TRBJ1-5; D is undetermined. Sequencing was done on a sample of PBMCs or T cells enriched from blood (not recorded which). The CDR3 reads CASRQTVYQPQHF. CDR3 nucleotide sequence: TGTGCCAGCAGACAAACCGTCTATCAGCCCCAGCATTTT. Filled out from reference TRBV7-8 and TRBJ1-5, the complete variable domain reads GAGVSQSPRYKVAKRGQDVALRCDPISGHVSLFWYQQALGQGPEFLTYFQNEAQLDKSGLPSDRFFAERPEGSVSTLKIQRTQQEDSAVYLCASRQTVYQPQHFGDGTRLSIL.